The 32 T cell receptor beta chains given below trace back to one sample, sequenced in a study of identical twins. From the 5' RACE reads, TCRdb called clonotypes with MiXCR, one entry per CDR3 protein. Of about 220,000 distinct CDR3 sequences in the sample, 5% to 7% were seen once. The data were also submitted as part of a second study, on T cells expressing NK-cell markers.

Sequencing used CD8+ T cells sorted from blood. These receptors were collected from a woman aged 18-35 years in good health.

This clonotype was seen at least ten times. The chain links TRBV6-1 to TRBJ2-1, with D maybe TRBD1 (6 bases). Germline V CDR1 and CDR2: MNHNS, SASEGT. The CDR3 consists of 15 residues. Trimming shortened V by 5 bases and J by 4 bases, and 15 bases separated the two germline ends. CDR3 loop: CASSRLDSLYNEQFF. DNA of the CDR3: TGTGCCAGCAGTCGCCTGGACAGTTTATACAATGAGCAGTTCTTC.

CDR3 loop: CASSLEQSGFYGYTF. The CDR3 DNA sequence: TGTGCCAGCAGCTTGGAGCAGTCTGGGTTCTATGGCTACACCTTC. This chain uses TRBV5-5 with TRBJ1-2; D is uncertain. CDR3 length: 15 residues. Trimming stripped 0 bases from V and 4 bases from J, with 13 bases between. The V gene's germline CDR1 is SGHKS and CDR2 YYEKEE (reference sequence). The full variable domain, completed using reference TRBV5-5 and TRBJ1-2, is DAGVTQSPTHLIKTRGQQVTLRCSPISGHKSVSWYQQVLGQGPQFIFQYYEKEERGRGNFPDRFSARQFPNYSSELNVNALLLGDSALYLCASSLEQSGFYGYTFGSGTRLTVV.

J is TRBJ2-2 and V is TRBV12-3 or TRBV12-4; 11 bases are shared with TRBD2. This CDR3 is built from 17 residues. The ends lost 6 bases at V and 5 bases at J; junction bases unmatched: 11. The CDR3 sequence is CASSSPSTSGETGELFF. The CDR3 nucleotides are TGTGCCAGCAGCTCCCCCTCGACTAGCGGGGAAACCGGGGAGCTGTTTTTT.

A few counts support this clonotype. This chain links TRBV11-2 with TRBJ1-1; no definite D call. V was shortened by 3 bases and J by 1 base, with 6 bases between the two germline ends. In germline, CDR1 is SGHAT, CDR2 FQNNGV. The CDR3 runs 13 residues. CDR3 sequence: CASSFLQNTEAFF. The DNA of the CDR3 is TGTGCCAGCAGCTTTCTGCAGAACACTGAAGCTTTCTTT.

This clonotype was counted ten times or more. The V call is TRBV10-2, the J call TRBJ2-4; D unresolved. In germline, CDR1 is WSHSY, CDR2 SAAADI. Trimming left V 4 bases short and J 0 bases short, with 16 bases between. CDR3 length: 17 amino acids. CDR3 residues: CASSGPGSRLAKNIQYF. The CDR3 DNA reads TGCGCCAGCAGTGGCCCCGGATCCCGGCTAGCCAAAAACATTCAGTACTTC.

The chain employs TRBV20-1 and TRBJ1-2, with a tentative D call TRBD1 (6 bases). Trimming cost V 0 bases and J 3 bases, with 11 bases left between them. Germline CDR1 DFQATT, CDR2 SNEGSKA (reference sequence). The CDR3 runs to 14 residues. The CDR3, as DNA: TGCAGTGCTAGAGAGACGGACAGCCACTATGGCTACACCTTC. This gives the protein CSARETDSHYGYTF.

V usage is TRBV20-1 and J usage is TRBJ2-2; 10 nucleotides match TRBD2. With V trimmed by 3 bases and J by 5 bases, 9 bases remained unmatched. CDR3 length: 16 amino acids. Germline V gene lookup returns CDR1 DFQATT and CDR2 SNEGSKA (reference sequence). The CDR3 DNA reads as TGCAGTGCTAGTCCGCTAGCGGGAGTCGGGACCGGGGAGCTGTTTTTT. Translated, it gives CSASPLAGVGTGELFF.

At least ten counts were recorded for this clonotype. This chain links TRBV20-1 with TRBJ1-1, with no clear D. CDR3 length equals 11 residues. Germline lookup yields CDR1 DFQATT and CDR2 SNEGSKA (reference sequence). V dropped 5 bases and J dropped 6 bases, with 10 bases sitting between them. The CDR3, as DNA: TGCAGTGCTCCCGCGACTGCTGAAGCTTTCTTT. Translating it yields CSAPATAEAFF.

This clonotype appeared a few times. This chain uses TRBV3-1 with TRBJ1-1; tentative D call: TRBD1 (5 bases). Germline CDR1 is LGHDT and CDR2 is YNNKEL (reference sequence). This CDR3 is 15 amino acids long. The germline V and J ends were trimmed by 11 bases and 2 bases, with 21 bases remaining between them. The CDR3 sequence: CASCQERGRNTEAFF. The CDR3 nucleotides are TGTGCCTCCTGCCAAGAACGGGGGAGAAACACTGAAGCTTTCTTT.

The gene calls are TRBV12-3 or TRBV12-4 and TRBJ1-4; D gene unclear. The CDR3 spans 12 residues. With 3 bases removed from V and 8 bases from J, the gap between germline ends came to 7 bases. DNA for the CDR3: TGTGCCAGCAGTTTCTGGGTAGAAAAACTGTTTTTT. Its translation is CASSFWVEKLFF.

This clonotype was counted ten times or more. The chain recombines TRBV7-9 with TRBJ1-1, with 7 bases identical to TRBD1. Trimming cost V 4 bases and J 1 base; bases outside gene matches: 6. Germline V gives CDR1 SEHNR, CDR2 FQNEAQ (reference sequence). CDR3 length: 15 amino acids. The CDR3, as DNA: TGTGCCAGCAGCTACACCGCAGGGGGGAACACTGAAGCTTTCTTT. Translated, it gives CASSYTAGGNTEAFF.

This clonotype was counted many times. The V gene is TRBV4-1, the J gene TRBJ2-1; 11 bases are shared with TRBD2. J gave up 2 bases and V 3 bases, and 3 bases lay outside the gene matches. This CDR3 spans 16 amino acids. The germline V gene has CDR1 MGHRA and CDR2 YSYEKL. The CDR3 nucleotides are TGCGCCAGCAGCCAGCTAGCGGGGGGCCCCTACAATGAGCAGTTCTTC. Protein product: CASSQLAGGPYNEQFF.

This sequence joins TRBV15 and TRBJ2-1; D might be TRBD2 (6 bases). CDR1 and CDR2 (germline): LNHNV, YYDKDF (reference sequence). V was pared by 1 base and J by 6 bases, with 13 bases between. CDR3 length equals 15 residues. CDR3 amino acids: CATSRAVGLSNEQFF. The CDR3 region has the DNA TGTGCCACCAGCAGAGCCGTTGGACTATCCAATGAGCAGTTCTTC. Using reference TRBV15 and TRBJ2-1 for the parts outside the CDR3, the full variable domain is DAMVIQNPRYQVTQFGKPVTLSCSQTLNHNVMYWYQQKSSQAPKLLFHYYDKDFNNEADTPDNFQSRRPNTSFCFLDIRSPGLGDTAMYLCATSRAVGLSNEQFFGPGTRLTVL.

This clonotype came up many times. The chain employs TRBV12-3 or TRBV12-4 and TRBJ2-7; weak D call: TRBD1 (5 bases). The CDR3 is made up of 11 amino acids. V shed 5 bases and J shed 6 bases, with 8 bases lying between them. The CDR3, as DNA: TGTGCCAGCAGTCTCGACAGCGAGCAGTACTTC. As protein: CASSLDSEQYF.

The sample holds a few counts of this clonotype. J is TRBJ2-1 and V is TRBV7-9; D gene unclear. V lost 8 bases, J lost 8 bases, and 7 bases lay in between. CDR1 and CDR2 (germline): SEHNR, FQNEAQ (reference sequence). CDR3 length: 10 amino acids. Here the CDR3 reads CASLSDEQFF. The CDR3 DNA reads as TGTGCCAGCTTAAGTGATGAGCAGTTCTTC. Supplemented by reference TRBV7-9 and TRBJ2-1, the full variable domain reads DTGVSQNPRHKITKRGQNVTFRCDPISEHNRLYWYRQTLGQGPEFLTYFQNEAQLEKSRLLSDRFSAERPKGSFSTLEIQRTEQGDSAMYLCASLSDEQFFGPGTRLTVL.

At least ten counts were recorded for this clonotype. The V call is TRBV27, the J call TRBJ2-7; D might be TRBD1 or TRBD2, each matching 5 bases. With 5 bases removed from V and 5 bases from J, the gap between germline ends came to 19 bases. The CDR3 is 15 amino acids. The germline gives CDR1 MNHEY, CDR2 SMNVEV (reference sequence). DNA for the CDR3: TGTGCCAGCAGTACATATATTGGGGGAGTCCACGAGCAGTACTTC. Encoded protein: CASSTYIGGVHEQYF.

This clonotype was counted ten times or more. J is TRBJ2-7 and V is TRBV7-9, with TRBD1 as a possible D gene (5 bases). The germline V gene has CDR1 SEHNR and CDR2 FQNEAQ (reference sequence). V was shortened by 7 bases and J by 5 bases, with 18 bases between the two germline ends. The CDR3 spans 14 residues. CDR3 nucleotide sequence: TGTGCCAGCACCCTTGAGCGAAGGGGTAACGAGCAGTACTTC. Its translation is CASTLERRGNEQYF.

This clonotype came up many times. The V and J genes are TRBV5-1 and TRBJ2-3; D unclear. Deletions cut 2 bases from V and 0 bases from J, with 13 bases between. This CDR3 is 16 amino acids long. CDR1 and CDR2 (germline): SGHRS, YFSETQ. Here the CDR3 DNA reads TGCGCCAGCAGCTTAGGTCGACTCGAAAGCACAGATACGCAGTATTTT. Translated, it gives CASSLGRLESTDTQYF. The whole variable domain, filled in from reference TRBV5-1 and TRBJ2-3, reads KAGVTQTPRYLIKTRGQQVTLSCSPISGHRSVSWYQQTPGQGLQFLFEYFSETQRNKGNFPGRFSGRQFSNSRSEMNVSTLELGDSALYLCASSLGRLESTDTQYFGPGTRLTVL.

This clonotype showed up many times. The chain employs TRBV6-1 and TRBJ2-7; D remains unclear. V was pared by 7 bases and J by 0 bases, with 7 bases between. Looked up from germline, CDR1 is MNHNS and CDR2 is SASEGT. The CDR3 extends over 12 amino acids. The CDR3 loop is CASNGDSYEQYF. CDR3 sequence (DNA): TGTGCCAGCAACGGCGACTCCTACGAGCAGTACTTC.

The chain joins TRBV2 to TRBJ2-7; no reliable D call. Germline CDR1 is SNHLY and CDR2 is FYNNEI. V was clipped by 10 bases and J by 3 bases, with 10 bases between them. This CDR3 is built from 11 residues. The CDR3: CATRKIYEQYF. The DNA for the CDR3 is TGTGCCACCCGCAAGATCTACGAGCAGTACTTC.

This clonotype was counted many times. The chain recombines TRBV20-1 with TRBJ2-7; the match to TRBD2 covers 7 bases. The CDR3 loop spans 15 amino acids. From germline, CDR1 is DFQATT and CDR2 SNEGSKA (reference sequence). The ends lost 0 bases at V and 3 bases at J; junction bases unmatched: 8. Here the CDR3 DNA reads TGCAGTGCTAGAGATTCCAGCGGGGCCCTCTACGAGCAGTACTTC. Protein sequence: CSARDSSGALYEQYF.

This clonotype was picked up many times. The chain combines TRBV12-3 or TRBV12-4 with TRBJ1-1; D unclear. The CDR3 sequence is 11 residues long. The germline V and J ends were trimmed by 4 bases and 5 bases, with 5 bases remaining between them. The CDR3: CASSYSTEAFF. DNA of the CDR3: TGTGCCAGCAGTTACTCGACTGAAGCTTTCTTT.

This clonotype was counted a few times. V usage is TRBV7-3 and J usage is TRBJ2-1; 7 nucleotides line up with TRBD1. This CDR3 contains 17 residues. V trimming: 5 bases; J trimming: 0 bases; junction bases outside the gene matches: 10. Germline V gene sequence: CDR1 SGHTA, CDR2 FQGTGA. In DNA, the CDR3 is TGTGCCAGCAGCACAATAGGGGGCTCGAGCTCCTACAATGAGCAGTTCTTC. This gives the protein CASSTIGGSSSYNEQFF.

The chain links TRBV6-1 to TRBJ2-5; perhaps D is TRBD1 or TRBD2 (6 bases each). The CDR3 is made up of 17 amino acids. The V end was cut by 1 base, the J end by 4 bases, with 19 bases between. Germline V CDR1 and CDR2: MNHNS, SASEGT. The CDR3 here is CASSEGSRGAVGETQYF. In DNA, the CDR3 is TGTGCCAGCAGTGAAGGGTCGAGGGGGGCGGTCGGAGAGACCCAGTACTTC.

The V gene is TRBV2, the J gene TRBJ2-1; D is ambiguous. CDR1 SNHLY and CDR2 FYNNEI come from the germline V gene. With 1 base removed from V and 0 bases from J, the gap between germline ends came to 7 bases. The CDR3 has 15 residues. The CDR3 DNA is TGTGCCAGCAGTGAAGACGCGAGCTCCTACAATGAGCAGTTCTTC. Translating it yields CASSEDASSYNEQFF.

The chain uses TRBV6-1 and TRBJ2-3, with 12 bases aligning to TRBD2. V lost 7 bases, J lost 4 bases, and 12 bases stayed unmatched. CDR3 length: 17 residues. CDR1 and CDR2 from the germline V gene are MNHNS and SASEGT. For the CDR3, the DNA is TGTGCCAGCATTGCTAGCGGGGGGGCAACCACCTCAGATACGCAGTATTTT. Amino acids: CASIASGGATTSDTQYF.

This chain joins TRBV15 and TRBJ2-1, with TRBD1 as a possible D gene (6 bases). The germline CDR1 and CDR2 sequences are LNHNV and YYDKDF (reference sequence). Trimming stripped 4 bases from V and 10 bases from J, with 26 bases between. CDR3 length: 17 residues. The CDR3, as DNA: TGTGCCACCAGCAACTCTGGACAGATGAGGACAATGGGGGAGCAGTTCTTC. Translating it yields CATSNSGQMRTMGEQFF.

This clonotype was observed a few times. The chain recombines TRBV18 with TRBJ2-7; possible D gene TRBD2, 6 bases. This CDR3 spans 14 amino acids. Germline V lookup: CDR1 KGHSH, CDR2 LQKENI. V lost 3 bases to trimming and J lost 1 base, with 10 bases between them. The CDR3 nucleotides are TGTGCCAGCTCACCGGAGGGGTGGTCCTACGAGCAGTACTTC. This gives the protein CASSPEGWSYEQYF.

In this sample, this clonotype turned up a few times. This chain uses TRBV11-2 with TRBJ2-3; D gene unclear. This CDR3 contains 13 residues. Germline CDR1 SGHAT, CDR2 FQNNGV. Trimming took off 6 bases at V and 3 bases at J, with 10 bases between the two ends. CDR3 coding DNA: TGTGCCAGCAGTCCCGACATAACAGATACGCAGTATTTT. It encodes CASSPDITDTQYF.

CDR3 in DNA: TGTGCCAGCAGCTTAACCCCCTGGTACGAGCAGTACTTC. Protein: CASSLTPWYEQYF. The gene calls are TRBV11-2 and TRBJ2-7, with no clear D. Germline loops: CDR1 SGHAT, CDR2 FQNNGV. V lost 2 bases and J 4 bases, leaving 9 bases between the germline ends. The CDR3 spans 13 residues.

This clonotype was recorded many times. The chain couples TRBV12-3 or TRBV12-4 to TRBJ2-1, with unresolved D. The V gene lost 5 bases and the J gene lost 5 bases, with 1 base spanning the gap. The CDR3 is 10 amino acids. The CDR3 bases are TGTGCCAGCAGTGACAATGAGCAGTTCTTC. Protein: CASSDNEQFF.

The CDR3 nucleotides read TGTGCCAGCAGTGTTAGGACTAACTACGAGCAGTACTTC. Its translation: CASSVRTNYEQYF. The V gene is TRBV27, the J gene TRBJ2-7, with D perhaps TRBD2 (6 bases). The CDR3 extends over 13 amino acids. Between the trimmed V and J ends, which lost 5 bases and 3 bases, there was a span of 11 bases. The germline V gene encodes CDR1 MNHEY and CDR2 SMNVEV (reference sequence).